The T cell receptor beta chain described here comes from a study of cytomegalovirus exposure and HLA in healthy donors. Study-wide points: Researchers reported that three CMV-associated chains were confirmed in vitro as CMV antigen-specific. Most TCR sequences proved rare, with some public TCRs found in many donors.

V lost 4 bases and J lost 3; bases outside the gene matches: 6. This CDR3 region has 15 residues. Germline CDR1 is SGHNT and CDR2 is YENEEA. A note on this clone: Its antigen is unidentified.

Produced via immunoSEQ multiplex PCR; TCRdb's table is partial and in-frame only. The sample lists under 200,000 clones, 89% occurring once. This TCR came from a woman between 18 and 29 years old in good health and CMV-seropositive. The source material was PBMCs. The chain has TRBV11-3 and TRBJ2-7; 10 bases map to TRBD1. CDR3 coding DNA: TGTGCCAGCAGCTCAACCGGGACAGGGGTCTACGAGCAGTACTTC. This encodes CASSSTGTGVYEQYF.